The present T cell receptor (beta chain) was sequenced within a study of blood T cell repertoires in COVID-19. Study at large: PBMCs, B-cell-depleted T cells, or T cells provided the cDNA or gDNA that made up the material.

Recruits, aged roughly 18 to 90 years, lived in 20 to 30 US areas. Cohort 3 recovery required two negative PCRs, clearance, or symptom resolution. Per the study methods: Researchers report that nucleated cell counts were estimated from reference gene primer amplification. Here immunoSEQ multiplex PCR was the method, and the copy in TCRdb shows in-frame clones only, minus some. Clone size and V and J calls were adopted from that table, with D and trimming inferred from the DNA. This sample has roughly 270,000 clones, with 85% found just once. This receptor was taken from a woman between 45 and 60 years old who had recovered from COVID-19. The sequenced sample was PBMCs or T cells enriched from blood (not recorded which).

The DNA of the CDR3 is TGCGCCAGCAGCTTAGGGGCTAGCGGTTCCTACAATGAGCAGTTCTTC. Its protein is CASSLGASGSYNEQFF. The V call is TRBV5-1, the J call TRBJ2-1, with TRBD2 matching over 7 bases. CDR1 is SGHRS and CDR2 is YFSETQ in the germline V gene. The CDR3 is made up of 16 amino acids. J lost 1 base, V lost 2 bases, and 6 bases had no gene match.